Below, one TCR beta chain is given with its context. Its antigen is currently unknown. Culturing for roughly 9 days preceded CD4+ T cell isolation. Either the mRNA-1273 or the BNT162b2 vaccine was given to participants as two doses. This entry comes from a study of vaccination effects on CD4 cells after COVID-19. The CDR3 contains 13 residues. The V and J ends lost 7 bases and 5 bases respectively, with 11 bases between them. Sequenced by immunoSEQ multiplex PCR; TCRdb stores in-frame clones only, minus some. The sample yields about 73,000 clones, nearly 75% seen once. The source is a human donor who received a COVID-19 vaccine. The chain has TRBV12-3 or TRBV12-4 and TRBJ1-4, with D perhaps TRBD1 (5 bases). The sample was CD4+ T cells from PBMCs cultured without peptide, taken after COVID-19 vaccination. The CDR3 DNA reads as TGTGCCAGCACCCGGACACAGAATGAAAAACTGTTTTTT. It encodes CASTRTQNEKLFF.